This T cell receptor beta chain was recovered during a study of blood T cell repertoires in COVID-19 (dated by TCRdb to the early 2020s). Describing the broader study: Collaborator samples came from the United States, Italy and Spain and covered acute and convalescent phases of COVID-19. Where available, HLA class I and class II types were obtained from metadata supplied by the sample provider rather than from assay-based typing. Samples were obtained from the ongoing ImmuneRACE study (first 160 participants) and from some 1,300 subjects provided by 6 global collaborators. The repertoires were released in a freely available public database intended as a resource for research on the immune response to SARS-CoV-2. Deeply sampled blood TCRbeta repertoires from subjects exposed to, actively infected with, or recovered from COVID-19 were included in the dataset. A de-identified subject ID, COVID-19 status, age in years and sex were almost always included in the sample metadata. The material from the prospective study consisted of cDNA or gDNA derived from T cells, B-cell-depleted T cells, or PBMCs. What the authors observed across the whole study: How much clinical and demographic metadata was included differed by source and by participant, and the metadata was provided uncurated.

TCRbeta CDR3 regions were amplified from genomic DNA by means of the immunoSEQ Assay, a bias-controlled multiplex PCR. In the authors' own workflow: The number of nucleated cells in each sample was estimated by amplification of reference gene primers within the assay. Sequence reads were collapsed and filtered to measure the absolute abundance of every unique TCRbeta CDR3 rearrangement. For each sample, productive Simpson clonality was calculated as the square root of Simpson's diversity index over productive rearrangements. In TCRdb, the immuneACCESS table is reduced to in-frame sequences with V and J assigned. These tables do not hold every clone; where another copy was compared, an unresolved V gene accounts for under half, and the others remain unexplained. D and trimming were read from the DNA, whereas the V and J calls and clone size are those reported in that table. This sample lists approximately 100,000 clones; approximately 86% were detected once. Of the sample, around 6.5% falls within the top ten clones.

Notes on this clone: Which antigen it targets is not known. Per-base qualities were not stored, and no clone one base away is much larger.

The collaborating institutions used their own protocols to collect whole blood in K2EDTA tubes. For TCRbeta analysis, collaborators shipped samples in one of three forms: frozen whole blood, isolated PBMCs, or DNA extracted from either of those sample types. This clonotype was sampled from an older woman with acute or convalescent COVID-19. The sequencing sample was made of peripheral blood.

For the CDR3, the sequence is CASNRQGAGTEAFF. The nucleotide sequence reads TGTGCCAGCAATCGGCAGGGGGCAGGCACTGAAGCTTTCTTT. Rearrangement joined TRBV2 to TRBJ1-1; 8 of the junction bases match TRBD1. CDR1 and CDR2 were assigned from the germline V gene as SNHLY and FYNNEI. After removal of 7 bases from V and 4 bases from J, the junction retains 8 bases not matched to a gene. Measured from the cysteine to the phenylalanine, the CDR3 is 14 residues long. The kept DNA is CDR3 alone, 42 bases in frame from the first base.